The subject of this entry is one T cell receptor beta chain. Its antigen specificity is not known. This record comes from a study of monozygotic twins with inflammatory bowel disease (dated by TCRdb to between 2017 and 2020). At the level of the whole study: A total of approximately 28 monozygotic twin pairs were included in the full study, comprising nine German pairs (four IBD-concordant, five IBD-discordant) and 19 IBD-discordant Danish pairs. Each individual had, on average, about 151 000 unique TCRalpha sequences and 181 000 unique TCRbeta sequences available for analysis. Within discordant pairs, disease-associated traits were sought mainly by comparing IBD patients with their genetically identical healthy co-twins. What the research found in general, with its limitations: Because patients received different immunosuppressive treatments, the repertoires may have picked up extra background noise and variability between individuals. Compared with healthy twins, IBD patients had fewer clonotypes in common with other individuals, a difference most pronounced in patients showing signs of disease activity. A decrease in TCRbeta repertoire diversity, as measured by inverse Simpson index, was observed in IBD patients compared with their healthy co-twins. The results gave no support for a single strong signal or clonotype linked to IBD. The analysis was unable to tell apart different T cell subtypes. No difference in repertoire similarity was observed between concordant and discordant twins, possibly owing to limited statistical power.

The protocol used for the library was 5' RACE. For each TCR library, 3,500 to 4,500 ng of total RNA was used. For each sample, cDNA synthesis with SMARTScribe reverse transcriptase was split into eight separate reactions. Unique molecular identifiers containing a 6-nucleotide sample barcode were introduced through template switching during cDNA synthesis. TCRalpha and TCRbeta cDNA was amplified in two nested PCRs of roughly 16 and 10 cycles, and bead purification was carried out after each PCR. Before amplification, the cDNA was both treated with uracil DNA-glycosylase and purified with the QIAquick PCR purification kit. The second PCR was the step at which Illumina TruSeq-compatible adapters and sample-specific barcodes were added. Library quality and concentration were checked on TapeStation and Qubit, and libraries were pooled at about 5 ng each. Sequencing of the pooled libraries was done on an Illumina HiSeq2500 single-index Rapid Run using custom sequencing primers and 2 x 100 bp reads. In the original analysis: PCR and sequencing errors were corrected by UMI-based consensus assembly using MiGEC version 1.2.6. V(D)J alignment, clonotype assembly and CDR3 extraction were performed with MiXCR version 2.1.1. To normalise gene usage, clonotype sharing and MAIT/NKT TCR abundance, the analysis used the top 1000, 10 000 and 20 000 clonotypes per sample. After downsampling to 27 000 UMIs, diversity was calculated as the inverse Simpson index using the vegan R package. Paired Mann-Whitney U tests were applied to discordant twin pairs, and Benjamini-Hochberg correction was used for multiple testing. TCRdb reprocessed the reads and assigns one entry to each CDR3 protein sequence, leaving out DNA. V and J calls and clone size were set by TCRdb, not the authors. This sample's table carries some 200,000 distinct CDR3 sequences. The top ten clones comprise 1.6% of the sample.

Its CDR3 holds 17 amino acids, cysteine through phenylalanine. No DNA is recorded. CDR1 and CDR2 were assigned from the germline V gene (reference sequence) as DFQATT and SNEGSKA. From each donor, an approximately 2.3 ml peripheral blood sample was drawn into PAXgene tubes and stored at -80 degrees C. Without T cell sorting, total RNA was isolated from whole blood using the PAXgene blood miRNA kit on an automated QIAcube. Peripheral blood from monozygotic twin pairs concordant or discordant for inflammatory bowel disease was subjected to deep TCRalpha and TCRbeta repertoire profiling with unique molecular barcoding. For every twin pair, smoking habits were documented, and each individual was categorised as a current, former or never smoker.

Material for sequencing was blood. The rearranged segments are TRBV20-1 and TRBJ2-6. The source is a human donor with ulcerative colitis or Crohn's disease, or a healthy co-twin of an affected twin (not recorded which). Here the CDR3 is given as CSAVRDWRTSGANVLTF.